This entry features one T cell receptor (beta chain) sequence. Its antigen remains unidentified. Naive cells were sorted as CD45RO-, CCR7+, CD27+ and CD95-. The CDR3 totals 15 residues. This specimen belongs to a study of CXCR3-negative and CXCR3-positive naive CD8 T cells. Points from the study as a whole: TRB CDR3 hydrophobicity was greater in CXCR3-positive naive cells than in CXCR3-negative naive cells. The study found CXCR3 expression partially decreased after cryopreservation and ran most assays on fresh PBMCs.

cDNA libraries for TRB were generated by 5' RACE incorporating UMI labels. TCRdb reanalyzed the 5' RACE reads, giving one entry per CDR3 protein sequence and no DNA. This sample contains 55,000 to 75,000 distinct CDR3 sequences. The sequencing sample was made of naive CXCR3+ CD8+ T cells from blood. Indicated subset: CD45RO-CCR7+CD27+CD95- naive CD8+ T cells expressing CXCR3 (TNR3+). This sequence originates from a human donor in good health. Some clones in this sample may be carry-over from other donors' samples. The rearrangement joins TRBV12-3 or TRBV12-4 to TRBJ2-3. The CDR3 protein is CASSLRAITADTQYF.